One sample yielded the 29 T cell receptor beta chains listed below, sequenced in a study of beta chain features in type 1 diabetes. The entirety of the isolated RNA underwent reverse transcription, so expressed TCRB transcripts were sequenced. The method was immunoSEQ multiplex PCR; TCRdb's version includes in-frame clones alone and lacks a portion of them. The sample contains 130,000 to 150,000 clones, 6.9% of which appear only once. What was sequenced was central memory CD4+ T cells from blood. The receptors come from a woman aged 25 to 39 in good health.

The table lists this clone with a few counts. The chain's CDR3 is CASSTERARGETQYF. CDR3 bases: TGTGCCAGTAGTACTGAGAGGGCCCGAGGGGAGACCCAGTACTTC. The V and J genes are TRBV19 and TRBJ2-5, with a weak D call TRBD2 (5 bases). The CDR3 is 15 residues long. Trimming pared 4 bases from V and 5 bases from J, leaving 17 bases between. Germline-derived CDR1 and CDR2 are LNHDA and SQIVND (reference sequence).

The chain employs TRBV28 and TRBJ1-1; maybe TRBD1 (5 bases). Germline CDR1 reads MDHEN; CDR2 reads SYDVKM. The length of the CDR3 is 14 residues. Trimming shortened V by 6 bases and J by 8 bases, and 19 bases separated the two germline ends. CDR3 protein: CASSLGDFTGEAFF. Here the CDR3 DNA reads TGTGCCAGCAGCCTTGGGGACTTTACAGGAGAAGCTTTCTTT.

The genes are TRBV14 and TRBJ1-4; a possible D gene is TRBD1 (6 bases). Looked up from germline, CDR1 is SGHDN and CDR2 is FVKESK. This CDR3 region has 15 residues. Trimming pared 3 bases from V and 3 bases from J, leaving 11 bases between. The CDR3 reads CASSQKGVSNEKLFF. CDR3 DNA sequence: TGTGCCAGCAGCCAGAAGGGGGTGTCTAATGAAAAACTGTTTTTT.

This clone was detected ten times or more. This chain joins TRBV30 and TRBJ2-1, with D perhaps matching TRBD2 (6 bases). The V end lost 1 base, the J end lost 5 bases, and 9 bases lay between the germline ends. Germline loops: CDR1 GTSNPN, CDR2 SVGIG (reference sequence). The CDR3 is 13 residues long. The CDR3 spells CAWSAGADNEQFF. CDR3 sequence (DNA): TGTGCCTGGAGTGCGGGAGCGGACAATGAGCAGTTCTTC.

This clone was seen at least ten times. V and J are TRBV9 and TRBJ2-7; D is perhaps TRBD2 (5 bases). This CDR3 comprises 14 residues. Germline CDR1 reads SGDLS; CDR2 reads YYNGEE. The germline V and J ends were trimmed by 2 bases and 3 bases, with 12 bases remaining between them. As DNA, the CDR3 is TGTGCCAGCAGCGTGACCCTGGGGAGCTACGAGCAGTACTTC. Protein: CASSVTLGSYEQYF.

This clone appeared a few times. The CDR3 here is CASSQGTSDEEQFF. Written as DNA, the CDR3 is TGCGCCAGCAGCCAGGGGACTAGTGATGAGGAGCAGTTCTTC. The chain couples TRBV4-1 to TRBJ2-1; 8 bases fit TRBD2. The germline gives CDR1 MGHRA, CDR2 YSYEKL. The trim removed 3 bases at V and 10 bases at J, leaving 8 bases unmatched. This CDR3 spans 14 amino acids.

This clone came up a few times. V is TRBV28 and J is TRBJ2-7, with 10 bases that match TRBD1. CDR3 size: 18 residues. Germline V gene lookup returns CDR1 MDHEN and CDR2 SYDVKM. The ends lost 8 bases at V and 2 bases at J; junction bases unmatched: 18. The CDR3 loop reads CASPPGQGNEVRTYEQYF. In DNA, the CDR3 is TGTGCCAGCCCACCGGGACAGGGGAATGAAGTGCGTACCTACGAGCAGTACTTC.

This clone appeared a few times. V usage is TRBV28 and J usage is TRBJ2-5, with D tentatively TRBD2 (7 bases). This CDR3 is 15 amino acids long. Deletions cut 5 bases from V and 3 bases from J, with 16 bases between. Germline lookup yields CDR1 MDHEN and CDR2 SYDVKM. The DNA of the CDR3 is TGTGCCAGCAGTCCAAGGGGGGGAGGGAAAGAGACCCAGTACTTC. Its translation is CASSPRGGGKETQYF.

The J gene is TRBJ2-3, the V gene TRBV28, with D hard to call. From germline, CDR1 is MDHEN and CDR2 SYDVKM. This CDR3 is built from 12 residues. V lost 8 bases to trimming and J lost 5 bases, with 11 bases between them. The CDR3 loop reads CASGSRRDTQYF. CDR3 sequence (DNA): TGTGCCAGCGGTTCTAGAAGAGATACGCAGTATTTT.

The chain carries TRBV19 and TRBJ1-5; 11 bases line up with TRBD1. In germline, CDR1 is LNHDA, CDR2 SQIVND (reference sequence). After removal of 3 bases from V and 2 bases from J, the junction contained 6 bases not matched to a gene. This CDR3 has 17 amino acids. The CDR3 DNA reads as TGTGCCAGTAGTATGGACAGGGGGCTGGGTGGCAATCAGCCCCAGCATTTT. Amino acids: CASSMDRGLGGNQPQHF.

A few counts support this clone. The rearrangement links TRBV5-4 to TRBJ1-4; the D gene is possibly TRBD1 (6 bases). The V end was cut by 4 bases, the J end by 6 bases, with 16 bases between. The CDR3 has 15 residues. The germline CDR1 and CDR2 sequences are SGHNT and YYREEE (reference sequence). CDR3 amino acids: CASSGGRGGDEKLFF. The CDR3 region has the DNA TGTGCCAGCAGCGGCGGCAGAGGGGGGGATGAAAAACTGTTTTTT.

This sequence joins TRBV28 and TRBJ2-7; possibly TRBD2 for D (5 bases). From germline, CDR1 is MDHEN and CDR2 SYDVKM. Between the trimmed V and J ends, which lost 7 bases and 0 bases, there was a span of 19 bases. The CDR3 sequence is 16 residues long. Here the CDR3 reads CASTPVGEFSSYEQYF. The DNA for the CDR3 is TGTGCCAGCACCCCCGTCGGGGAGTTTAGCTCCTACGAGCAGTACTTC. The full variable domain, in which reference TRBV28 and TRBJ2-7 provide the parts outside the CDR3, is DVKVTQSSRYLVKRTGEKVFLECVQDMDHENMFWYRQDPGLGLRLIYFSYDVKMKEKGDIPEGYSVSREKKERFSLILESASTNQTSMYLCASTPVGEFSSYEQYFGPGTRLTVT.

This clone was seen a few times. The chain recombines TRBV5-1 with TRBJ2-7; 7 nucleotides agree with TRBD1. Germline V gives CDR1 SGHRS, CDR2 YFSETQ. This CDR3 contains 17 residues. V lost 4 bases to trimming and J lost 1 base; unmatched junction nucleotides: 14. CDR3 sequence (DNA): TGCGCCAGCAGCCCCCGGCCGGCAGGACAGGAGTCCTACGAGCAGTACTTC. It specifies CASSPRPAGQESYEQYF.

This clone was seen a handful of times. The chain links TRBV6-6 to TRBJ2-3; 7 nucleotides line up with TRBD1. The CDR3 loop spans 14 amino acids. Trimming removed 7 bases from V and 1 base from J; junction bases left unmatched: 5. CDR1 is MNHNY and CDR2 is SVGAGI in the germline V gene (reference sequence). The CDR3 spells CASNNRGGTDTQYF. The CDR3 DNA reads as TGTGCCAGCAATAACAGGGGTGGCACAGATACGCAGTATTTT.

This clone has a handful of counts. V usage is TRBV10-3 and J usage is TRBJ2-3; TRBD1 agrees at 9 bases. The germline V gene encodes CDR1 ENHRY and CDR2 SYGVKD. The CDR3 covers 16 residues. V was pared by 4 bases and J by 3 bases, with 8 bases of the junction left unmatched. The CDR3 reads CAISGTGTGSTDTQYF. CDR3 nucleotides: TGTGCCATCAGTGGCACCGGGACAGGGTCGACAGATACGCAGTATTTT.

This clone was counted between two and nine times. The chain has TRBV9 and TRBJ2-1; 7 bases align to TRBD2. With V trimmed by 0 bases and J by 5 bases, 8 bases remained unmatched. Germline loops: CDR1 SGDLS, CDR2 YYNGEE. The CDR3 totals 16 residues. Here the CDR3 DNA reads TGTGCCAGCAGCGTAGGAGGGAGGGCCTGGAACAATGAGCAGTTCTTC. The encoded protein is CASSVGGRAWNNEQFF.

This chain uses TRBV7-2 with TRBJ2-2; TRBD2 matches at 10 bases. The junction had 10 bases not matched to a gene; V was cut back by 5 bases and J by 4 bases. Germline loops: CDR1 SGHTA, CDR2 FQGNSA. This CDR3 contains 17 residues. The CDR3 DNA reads TGTGCCAGCAGCGTTAGCGGGAGGTTTATGGTCACCGGGGAGCTGTTTTTT. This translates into CASSVSGRFMVTGELFF.

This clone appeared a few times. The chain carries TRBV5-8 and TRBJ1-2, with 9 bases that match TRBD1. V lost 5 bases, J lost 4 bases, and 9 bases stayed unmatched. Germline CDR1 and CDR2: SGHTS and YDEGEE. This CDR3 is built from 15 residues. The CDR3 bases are TGTGCCAGCAGGTCCGGTGGGACAGGGAGCTATGGCTACACCTTC. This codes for CASRSGGTGSYGYTF.

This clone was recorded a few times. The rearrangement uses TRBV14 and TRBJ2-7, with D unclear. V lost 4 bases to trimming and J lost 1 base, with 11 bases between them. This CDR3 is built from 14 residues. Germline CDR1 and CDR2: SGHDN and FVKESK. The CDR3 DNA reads TGTGCCAGCAGCCGAGAGACTTATTCCTACGAGCAGTACTTC. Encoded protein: CASSRETYSYEQYF. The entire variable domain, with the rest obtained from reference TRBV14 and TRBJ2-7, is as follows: EAGVTQFPSHSVIEKGQTVTLRCDPISGHDNLYWYRRVMGKEIKFLLHFVKESKQDESGMPNNRFLAERTGGTYSTLKVQPAELEDSGVYFCASSRETYSYEQYFGPGTRLTVT.

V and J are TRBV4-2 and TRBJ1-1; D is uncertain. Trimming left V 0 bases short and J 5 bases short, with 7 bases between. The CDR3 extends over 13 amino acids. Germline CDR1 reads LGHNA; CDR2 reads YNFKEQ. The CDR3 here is CASSQDPGTEAFF. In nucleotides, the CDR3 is TGTGCCAGCAGCCAAGATCCGGGTACTGAAGCTTTCTTT.

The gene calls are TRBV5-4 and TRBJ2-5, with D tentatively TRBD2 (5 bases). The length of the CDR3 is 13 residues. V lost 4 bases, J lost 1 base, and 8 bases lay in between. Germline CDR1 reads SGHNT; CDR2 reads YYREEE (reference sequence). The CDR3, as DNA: TGTGCCAGCAGCGAGGACTTCCAAGAGACCCAGTACTTC. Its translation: CASSEDFQETQYF.

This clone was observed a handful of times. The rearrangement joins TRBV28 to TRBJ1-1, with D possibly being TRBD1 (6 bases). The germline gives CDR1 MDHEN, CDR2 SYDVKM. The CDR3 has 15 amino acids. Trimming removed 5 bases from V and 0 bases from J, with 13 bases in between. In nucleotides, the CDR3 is TGTGCCAGCAGTCCCGACAGGACGATGAACACTGAAGCTTTCTTT. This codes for CASSPDRTMNTEAFF. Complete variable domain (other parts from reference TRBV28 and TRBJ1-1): DVKVTQSSRYLVKRTGEKVFLECVQDMDHENMFWYRQDPGLGLRLIYFSYDVKMKEKGDIPEGYSVSREKKERFSLILESASTNQTSMYLCASSPDRTMNTEAFFGQGTRLTVV.

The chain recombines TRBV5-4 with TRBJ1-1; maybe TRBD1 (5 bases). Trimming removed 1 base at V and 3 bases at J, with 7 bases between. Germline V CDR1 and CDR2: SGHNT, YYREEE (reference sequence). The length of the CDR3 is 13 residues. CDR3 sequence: CASSLTRDTEAFF. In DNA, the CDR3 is TGTGCCAGCAGCTTGACCAGGGACACTGAAGCTTTCTTT.

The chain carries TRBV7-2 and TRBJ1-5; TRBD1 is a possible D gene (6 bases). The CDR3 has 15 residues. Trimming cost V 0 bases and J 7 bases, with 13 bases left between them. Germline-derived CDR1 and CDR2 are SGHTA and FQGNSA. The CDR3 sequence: CASSLATGFNQPQHF. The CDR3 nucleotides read TGTGCCAGCAGCTTAGCCACAGGGTTTAACCAGCCCCAGCATTTT. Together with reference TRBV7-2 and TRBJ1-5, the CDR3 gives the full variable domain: GAGVSQSPSNKVTEKGKDVELRCDPISGHTALYWYRQSLGQGLEFLIYFQGNSAPDKSGLPSDRFSAERTGGSVSTLTIQRTQQEDSAVYLCASSLATGFNQPQHFGDGTRLSIL.

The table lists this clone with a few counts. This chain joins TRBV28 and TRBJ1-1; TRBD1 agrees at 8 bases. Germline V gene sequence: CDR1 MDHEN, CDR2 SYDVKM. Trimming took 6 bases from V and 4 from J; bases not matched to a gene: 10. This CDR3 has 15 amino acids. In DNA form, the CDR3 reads TGTGCCAGCAGGGGCAACAGGGGGAGGGTCACTGAAGCTTTCTTT. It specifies CASRGNRGRVTEAFF.

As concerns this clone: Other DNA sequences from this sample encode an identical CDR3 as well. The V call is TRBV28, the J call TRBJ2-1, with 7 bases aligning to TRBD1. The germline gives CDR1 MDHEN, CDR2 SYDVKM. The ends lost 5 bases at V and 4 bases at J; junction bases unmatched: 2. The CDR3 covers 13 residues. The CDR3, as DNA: TGTGCCAGCAGTCTACAGGGGTACAATGAGCAGTTCTTC. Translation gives CASSLQGYNEQFF.

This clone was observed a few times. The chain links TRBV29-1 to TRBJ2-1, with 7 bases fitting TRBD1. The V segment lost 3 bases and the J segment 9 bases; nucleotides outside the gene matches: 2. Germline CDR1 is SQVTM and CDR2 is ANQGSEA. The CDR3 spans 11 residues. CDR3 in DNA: TGCAGCGTTGACAGGGGGTTTGAGCAGTTCTTC. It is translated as CSVDRGFEQFF.

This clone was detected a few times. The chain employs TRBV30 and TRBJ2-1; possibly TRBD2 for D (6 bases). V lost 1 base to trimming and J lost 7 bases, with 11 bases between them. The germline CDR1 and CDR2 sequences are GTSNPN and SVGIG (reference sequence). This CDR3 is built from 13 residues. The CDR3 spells CAWSAGSGNEQFF. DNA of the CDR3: TGTGCCTGGAGTGCCGGGAGCGGGAATGAGCAGTTCTTC.

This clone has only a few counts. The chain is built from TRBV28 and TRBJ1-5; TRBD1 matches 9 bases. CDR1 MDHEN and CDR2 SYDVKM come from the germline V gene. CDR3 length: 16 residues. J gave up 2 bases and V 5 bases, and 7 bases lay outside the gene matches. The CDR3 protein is CASSPDRGGGNQPQHF. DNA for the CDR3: TGTGCCAGCAGTCCGGACAGGGGAGGTGGCAATCAGCCCCAGCATTTT.